This T cell receptor (beta chain) was retrieved from a study of early T cells in non-severe SARS-CoV-2 infection. About the research overall: The study sequenced bulk RNA from unsorted whole blood, with chains unpaired.

Study results and limitations: There was a bias toward anti-spike CD8 responses in VDJdb matching, which missed private and CD4 specificities.

This clonotype appeared a few times. The antigen remains undetermined. Each single cDNA molecule received a unique molecular identifier. Each CDR3 protein gets one entry after TCRdb re-called the 5' RACE reads with MiXCR. The sample records around 70,000 distinct CDR3 sequences, about 14% being singletons. This CDR3 is built from 12 residues. The germline V and J ends were trimmed by 3 bases and 8 bases, with 5 bases remaining between them. Specimen: whole blood. This TCR derives from an adult who was a healthcare worker with PCR-confirmed SARS-CoV-2 infection or an uninfected control (not recorded which). The rearrangement links TRBV12-3 or TRBV12-4 to TRBJ1-6; no clear D gene. The CDR3 loop reads CASSFADSPLHF. The CDR3 DNA reads as TGTGCCAGCAGTTTTGCAGATTCACCCCTCCACTTT.